Listed here are 18 T cell receptor beta chains from one sample, sequenced in a study of molecular identifiers for immune sequencing clone quantification. TCRdb reprocessed the PCR reads with MiXCR, giving one entry per CDR3 protein. The sample holds approximately 630,000 distinct CDR3 sequences, roughly 25% seen once. Sequencing was performed on naive CD8+ T cells from blood, with Jurkat cell RNA spiked in. Subset indicated: FACS-sorted CD8+CD4-CCR7+CD45RA+ naive T cells. The origin of the receptors is a human donor in good health. Some libraries in this study had Jurkat cell RNA spiked in.

This clonotype was counted a few times. The chain combines TRBV11-3 with TRBJ2-3; D not certain. The CDR3 spans 15 residues. The germline gives CDR1 SGHNT, CDR2 YENEEA. The V and J ends lost 0 bases and 0 bases respectively, with 7 bases between them. CDR3 protein: CASSLDGASTDTQYF. As DNA, the CDR3 is TGTGCCAGCAGCTTAGACGGCGCCAGCACAGATACGCAGTATTTT.

This clonotype has only a few counts. V and J are TRBV5-6 and TRBJ2-4; unclear D gene. Germline-derived CDR1 and CDR2 are SGHDT and YYEEEE. Trimming took 4 bases from V and 7 from J, leaving 9 bases between them. The CDR3 is made up of 12 amino acids. The CDR3 DNA sequence: TGTGCCAGCAGCCTCATGGACAACATTCAGTACTTC. Protein product: CASSLMDNIQYF.

This clonotype was recorded many times. This chain uses TRBV7-2 with TRBJ2-7; possibly TRBD1 for D (6 bases). CDR1 and CDR2 (germline): SGHTA, FQGNSA. The ends were cut back, 4 bases at V and 1 base at J, with 14 bases in the middle. The CDR3 extends over 15 amino acids. The CDR3 coding sequence is TGTGCCAGCAGCTCCACAGGGTTACAGTCCTACGAGCAGTACTTC. Translation gives CASSSTGLQSYEQYF. The complete variable domain, with remaining parts taken from reference TRBV7-2 and TRBJ2-7, reads GAGVSQSPSNKVTEKGKDVELRCDPISGHTALYWYRQSLGQGLEFLIYFQGNSAPDKSGLPSDRFSAERTGGSVSTLTIQRTQQEDSAVYLCASSSTGLQSYEQYFGPGTRLTVT.

This clonotype was seen at least ten times. The chain links TRBV25-1 to TRBJ2-7; 7 nucleotides align to TRBD2. The CDR3 has 15 amino acids. CDR1 is MGHDK, CDR2 SYGVNS, per germline. V was pared by 6 bases and J by 3 bases, with 11 bases of the junction left unmatched. The CDR3 DNA follows: TGTGCCAGCAGCCCCGGGACGGGAGGCGGCTACGAGCAGTACTTC. Residues: CASSPGTGGGYEQYF.

The V call is TRBV19, the J call TRBJ1-1; a possible D gene is TRBD1 (5 bases). Germline-derived CDR1 and CDR2 are LNHDA and SQIVND (reference sequence). This CDR3 is 14 amino acids long. Trimming took off 4 bases at V and 0 bases at J, with 9 bases between the two ends. CDR3 loop: CASSTGSMNTEAFF. The CDR3 nucleotides are TGTGCCAGTAGTACAGGGTCCATGAACACTGAAGCTTTCTTT.

This clonotype was seen many times. The rearrangement uses TRBV29-1 and TRBJ2-3; no firm D call. From germline, CDR1 is SQVTM and CDR2 ANQGSEA. V was cut by 7 bases and J by 2 bases, with 13 bases left in between. The CDR3 loop spans 13 amino acids. CDR3 residues: CSDQAANTDTQYF. The CDR3 DNA reads TGCAGCGACCAGGCAGCAAACACAGATACGCAGTATTTT.

This clonotype was picked up a small number of times. CDR3 sequence: CASSQDWTGGFEQFF. The CDR3 DNA is TGCGCCAGCAGCCAAGACTGGACAGGGGGCTTTGAGCAGTTCTTC. The chain is built from TRBV4-3 and TRBJ2-1; 11 positions agree with TRBD1. Germline CDR1 reads LGHNA; CDR2 reads YSLEER. This CDR3 has 15 amino acids. V shed 0 bases, J shed 9 bases, and the junction held 4 bases outside the gene matches.

This clonotype has more than one count but fewer than ten. For the CDR3, the DNA is TGTGCCAGCAGCCCTCCCCCCGGGACTAAAACCGGGGAGCTGTTTTTT. It translates to CASSPPPGTKTGELFF. This rearrangement joins TRBV7-9 to TRBJ2-2; 7 bases agree with TRBD2. This CDR3 spans 16 amino acids. J gave up 5 bases and V 5 bases, and 11 bases lay outside the gene matches. Germline V CDR1 and CDR2: SEHNR, FQNEAQ (reference sequence).

In its sample, this clonotype was seen many times. The V call is TRBV6-5, the J call TRBJ2-5; no clear D. The CDR3 spans 13 residues. From germline, CDR1 is MNHEY and CDR2 SVGAGI. V was trimmed by 9 bases and J by 1 base, leaving 12 bases between them. The CDR3 DNA sequence: TGTGCCAGTAAAGGGCAGACCCAAGAGACCCAGTACTTC. Translating it yields CASKGQTQETQYF.

This clonotype was recorded many times. The chain has TRBV4-3 and TRBJ2-7; D might be TRBD1 (5 bases). CDR1 and CDR2 from the germline V gene are LGHNA and YSLEER. This CDR3 comprises 15 residues. Trimming cost V 0 bases and J 0 bases, with 9 bases left between them. The CDR3 spells CASSQDARGSYEQYF. The CDR3 DNA is TGCGCCAGCAGCCAAGATGCTAGGGGCTCCTACGAGCAGTACTTC.

The CDR3 nucleotides read TGTGCCAGTAGCCTGAGGGACAGGACCTATCAGCCCCAGCATTTT. This sequence encodes CASSLRDRTYQPQHF. This rearrangement joins TRBV19 to TRBJ1-5; 8 nucleotides align to TRBD1. Unmatched junction bases numbered 9, after V lost 6 bases and J lost 5 bases. The germline V gene has CDR1 LNHDA and CDR2 SQIVND (reference sequence). The CDR3 contains 15 residues.

V usage is TRBV27 and J usage is TRBJ2-5, with 10 bases lining up with TRBD2. CDR1 and CDR2 (germline): MNHEY, SMNVEV (reference sequence). The CDR3 length is 15 residues. Losses at the gene ends were 3 bases for V and 4 bases for J; bases not matched to a gene: 5. Here the CDR3 reads CASSFGLAAIETQYF. Written as DNA, the CDR3 is TGTGCCAGCAGTTTCGGACTAGCGGCAATAGAGACCCAGTACTTC.

In its sample, this clonotype was seen many times. The chain couples TRBV9 to TRBJ2-3; D possibly matches TRBD1 or TRBD2 (6 bases each). From germline, CDR1 is SGDLS and CDR2 YYNGEE. CDR3 length: 15 amino acids. V lost 3 bases, J lost 0 bases, and 11 bases lay in between. DNA for the CDR3: TGTGCCAGCAGCGAGGGGGGTGCTAGCACAGATACGCAGTATTTT. This translates into CASSEGGASTDTQYF. The whole variable domain, filled in from reference TRBV9 and TRBJ2-3, reads DSGVTQTPKHLITATGQRVTLRCSPRSGDLSVYWYQQSLDQGLQFLIQYYNGEERAKGNILERFSAQQFPDLHSELNLSSLELGDSALYFCASSEGGASTDTQYFGPGTRLTVL.

This clonotype was counted many times. The chain couples TRBV28 to TRBJ1-1; 9 positions agree with TRBD1. This CDR3 has 14 amino acids. V shed 6 bases and J 4 bases; nucleotides not matched to a gene: 6. The germline CDR1 and CDR2 sequences are MDHEN and SYDVKM. CDR3 in amino acids: CASSRRQGVTEAFF. The CDR3 DNA sequence: TGTGCCAGCAGCCGACGACAGGGGGTCACTGAAGCTTTCTTT. The whole variable domain, filled in from reference TRBV28 and TRBJ1-1, reads DVKVTQSSRYLVKRTGEKVFLECVQDMDHENMFWYRQDPGLGLRLIYFSYDVKMKEKGDIPEGYSVSREKKERFSLILESASTNQTSMYLCASSRRQGVTEAFFGQGTRLTVV.

This clonotype was seen repeatedly, ten times or more. The gene calls are TRBV29-1 and TRBJ1-3; D remains ambiguous. Trimming left V 5 bases short and J 1 base short, with 3 bases between. CDR3 length equals 11 residues. Germline CDR1 reads SQVTM; CDR2 reads ANQGSEA. In DNA form, the CDR3 reads TGCAGCGTTTTATCTGGAAACACCATATATTTT. Translation gives CSVLSGNTIYF.

As concerns this clonotype: A much larger clone differs by one base, so this may be a read error. This rearrangement joins TRBV7-2 to TRBJ2-7, with D possibly matching TRBD1 (6 bases). Germline V CDR1 and CDR2: SGHTA, FQGNSA. The CDR3 has 15 amino acids. The CDR3 DNA follows: TGTGCCCGCAGCTACCGGGACAAGAGCTCCTACGAGCAGTACTTC. It yields the protein CARSYRDKSSYEQYF.

This clonotype was detected ten times or more. V gene TRBV20-1 combines with J gene TRBJ2-7; 7 nucleotides line up with TRBD1. Germline assignment: CDR1 DFQATT and CDR2 SNEGSKA (reference sequence). The CDR3 sequence is 14 residues long. V lost 6 bases, J lost 0 bases, and 8 bases stayed unmatched. This CDR3 reads CSAGQTLSSYEQYF. Here the CDR3 DNA reads TGCAGTGCGGGACAGACCCTGAGCTCCTACGAGCAGTACTTC.

The genes are TRBV5-4 and TRBJ1-2; 7 bases are shared with TRBD1. This CDR3 has 16 residues. The V gene end was trimmed by 4 bases and the J gene end by 7 bases; junction bases not matched to a gene: 16. Germline lookup yields CDR1 SGHNT and CDR2 YYREEE (reference sequence). The CDR3, as DNA: TGTGCCAGCAGCGGAGGAGATTTCGGGACAGTTGGTGGCTACACCTTC. Translated: CASSGGDFGTVGGYTF.